This T cell receptor beta chain was observed in a study of cytomegalovirus exposure and HLA in healthy donors (dated by TCRdb to 2016 to 2017). With regard to the full study: An earlier analysis of roughly 500 of the donors reported 276 Gb of sequence data and approximately 120 million unique TCR beta sequences obtained from about 180 million T cells. Across 398 genotyped donors of the cohort, an average of about 240,000 unique TCR beta nucleotide sequences per donor were sequenced, and approximately 17% of those sequences were non-productive. The study combined high-throughput TCR immunosequencing, statistical association of individual TCRs with disease status, and machine learning to predict cytomegalovirus infection status. The T cell repertoires of 550 to 850 subjects were profiled by immunosequencing and related to cytomegalovirus serostatus. A separate validation cohort of about 110 different subjects was used in addition to the 666-subject first cohort. A later genetic analysis took genome-wide SNP genotypes for about 55% of the 666 donors and used that subset as a discovery cohort. The study was designed to test whether signatures of past pathogen exposure could be identified by cataloging public T cell receptors. Alongside the repertoire data, information on donor age, sex, ethnicity and CMV serostatus was compiled. The later analysis used no new phenotypic data to find candidate immune exposures, relying instead on TCR beta sequences and their occurrence across donors. An earlier analysis of some 500 of the donors applied high-throughput TCR beta sequencing to assess whether each TCR beta V gene segment acted as functional or pseudogenic. All discovery cohort repertoires had been generated using a single sequencing platform. An early release covering about 600 HLA-typed donors comprised around 300 gigabases of sequencing data and 65 million to 100 million unique TCR sequences. A later analysis re-analyzed previously published TCR beta repertoires from 500 to 700 donors and added high-resolution HLA genotyping to study TCR occurrence patterns. Among the roughly 400 genotyped donors, approximately 81% belonged to the genetic ancestry cluster associated with self-reported Caucasian donors. Several DR-DQ haplotypes were handled as single units for association and clustering because linkage in the cohort was strong. Typing coverage differed by locus: A, B, C, DRB1 and DQB1 were typed in roughly 620-630 donors, DQA1 in 500 to 550, DPA1 in 600 to 610, and DPB1 in 450 to 490. HLA typing included class I and class II loci at four-digit resolution. Study-wide findings and limitations: A later analysis associated about 17,000 TCR beta sequences with specific HLA alleles at a false discovery rate of 0.05. Most TCR sequences were seen in very few donors, while some public TCRs were found in many individuals. A later genetic analysis associated a missense DCLRE1C variant with V-gene and J-gene trimming of TCR beta chains, and an independent cohort replicated the association. According to a later genetic analysis, donors in an Asian-associated ancestry cluster had fewer N-insertions in productive TCRs than the roughly 660-donor mean. Cytomegalovirus status was reported to be diagnosed by the classifier with high specificity and sensitivity in both the original and validation cohorts. A few of the identified cytomegalovirus-associated TCR beta chains were confirmed in vitro to be specific for cytomegalovirus antigens. Strong co-occurrence of HLA alleles, especially DR and DQ, made assigning TCR associations to individual alleles difficult. According to a later analysis, TCR association rates differed among HLA loci, with DRB1 alleles showing the most associated TCRs and HLA-C alleles showing the fewest. Compared with equally common non-associated chains, HLA-associated TCR beta chains in a later analysis were more clonally expanded and had lower generation probabilities. A cluster of highly shared sequence variants was judged likely to be a technical artifact of the sequencing pipeline. In an earlier analysis of roughly 560 of the donors, most TCR beta V segments were observed in productive rearrangements about 87% or about 30% of the time, broadly matching IMGT annotations. Correlated functional status among segregating V segments might reflect linkage disequilibrium, but an unknown experimental factor could not be ruled out. A further reported finding was that TCR beta sequences accurately predicted the HLA-A and HLA-B alleles for most subjects in the first cohort. This cohort had only TCR beta chains sequenced, and the lack of alpha or paired-chain data limited which features could be detected. Roughly uniform sequencing depth across donors was assumed in presence/absence analyses, although this assumption may not hold. Most CMV-associated TCR beta chains appeared to be HLA-restricted in a later analysis, and the HLA associations seemed to be driven largely by CMV exposure. Because HLA typing was missing for some donors at each locus, association tests included only the typed subset. The 87-base-pair reads could not distinguish some IMGT-functional V segments, including TRBV6-2 and TRBV6-3, so those segments were excluded. A later analysis reported that several top co-occurrence clusters appeared linked to parvovirus B19, influenza, CMV and Epstein-Barr virus. In the study, some 160 TCR beta chains were listed as associated with cytomegalovirus. According to the authors, the approach could potentially be generalized to other disease states and immunological phenotypes. The only immune exposure information available for the cohort was CMV serostatus. The earlier analysis of a few hundred of the donors excluded roughly 17 rarely observed V segments, including chromosome 9 orphons, because counts were too low.

CDR1 and CDR2, per the germline V gene, are SGHNT and YENEEA. From its cysteine to its phenylalanine, the CDR3 spans 12 amino acids. The sequence is cut down to CDR3 DNA, 36 bases in frame from base 1. V was cut back by 4 bases and J by 8 bases, leaving a gap of 11 bases between them. In the case of this clone: Its antigen is currently not known. No base quality values were provided; no much bigger clone lies one nucleotide off.

The cohort consisted of 600 to 750 healthy bone marrow donors. All cohort members were sampled while nominally healthy, although unrecorded immune exposures were likely present. The donor tested CMV seronegative, placing the donor among the 350 to 400 seronegative members of the cohort. A peripheral blood sample was collected from each donor, and TCR beta sequencing was performed on peripheral blood mononuclear cells. The Qiagen DNeasy Blood Extraction Kit was used to extract genomic DNA from the blood cell samples. The library was built by means of the immunoSEQ multiplex PCR assay. For the multiplex PCR, a mixture combining 60 forward primers for TCR Vbeta segments and 13 reverse primers for TCR Jbeta segments was used. A multiplex PCR assay on genomic DNA amplified the CDR3 region of rearranged TCR beta genes. The Illumina HiSeq System was used to sequence the amplified TCR beta libraries as 87-base-pair reads. The original pipeline was this. A later analysis counted tens of millions of unique TCR beta chains across the 666 repertoires, and some 12 million of these chains were shared by at least two donors. To remove PCR and sequencing errors, raw reads were error-corrected and collapsed into unique sequences using a nearest-neighbor algorithm that merged closely related sequences. V, D and J gene segments were assigned by aligning CDR3 sequences to IMGT reference sequences. For a sequence to be retained, at least a six-nucleotide match to both a V gene segment and a J gene segment was required. Rearrangements were called productive when the CDR3 lacked stop codons and stayed in frame with V and J; all others were non-productive. Following IMGT convention, CDR3 was defined as the stretch from the second conserved V-encoded cysteine to the conserved J-encoded phenylalanine. The earlier analysis of some 580 of the donors excluded any sequence lacking an unambiguous match to a single V gene segment. An earlier analysis of just under 600 of the donors called V segments functional above 56.7% productive rearrangements and segregating when the between-donor standard deviation exceeded 5%. To diagnose cytomegalovirus status from the catalog of TCR beta chain sequences, a statistical classification framework was built. V and J gene assignment, in a later analysis, came from comparing TCR nucleotide sequences with IMGT/GENE-DB human TR gene sequences. The TCRdist pipeline was used in a later analysis to assign CDR3 sequences and most-parsimonious VDJ recombination scenarios. In a later analysis, every TCR beta chain was defined by the combination of its CDR3 amino acid sequence and its V-gene family, and reads without a unique V-gene family were dropped. To address suspected cross-contamination and a sequencing artifact, a later analysis removed 592 highly shared, low-generation-probability nucleotide sequences. In a later analysis, a clonal expansion index for each public chain was calculated from normalized within-repertoire ranks of inferred template counts. Generation probabilities in a later analysis came from a VDJ recombination model fitted to out-of-frame rearrangements, and those results were checked against IGoR. In a later analysis, hypergeometric tests were used to score TCR-TCR, TCR-HLA and TCR-CMV co-occurrence, with a repertoire-size bias correction applied to TCR pairs. To estimate false discovery rates, a later analysis permuted the HLA or CMV assignments 20 times. In a later analysis, co-occurring TCRs were grouped using DBSCAN, with TCRdist sequence similarity added in when clustering inside HLA-allele-positive subsets. For co-occurrence clustering, repertoires with fewer than 30,000 or more than 120,000 public chains were excluded, along with five repertoires with anomalous nucleotide sharing. TCRdb took over this immuneACCESS table, retaining in-frame rearrangements with V and J assigned. Such tables are incomplete; in checked studies, under half of the missing clones stem from an unresolved V gene, and the remainder is unexplained. D and trimming come from the DNA, and the V and J calls and clone size come from that table. The sample contains approximately 150,000 clones, 70% to 80% of them found a single time. 0.9% to 1.1% of the sample rests with the top ten.

The chain employs TRBV11-3 and TRBJ1-1, and perhaps TRBD1 as D gene, on 5 matching bases. This TCR was recovered from a woman in her thirties or forties in good health and CMV-seronegative. Sequencing used PBMCs. The DNA sequence follows: TGTGCCAGCAGCTATAACGGGGGAGAAGCTTTCTTT. It specifies CASSYNGGEAFF.